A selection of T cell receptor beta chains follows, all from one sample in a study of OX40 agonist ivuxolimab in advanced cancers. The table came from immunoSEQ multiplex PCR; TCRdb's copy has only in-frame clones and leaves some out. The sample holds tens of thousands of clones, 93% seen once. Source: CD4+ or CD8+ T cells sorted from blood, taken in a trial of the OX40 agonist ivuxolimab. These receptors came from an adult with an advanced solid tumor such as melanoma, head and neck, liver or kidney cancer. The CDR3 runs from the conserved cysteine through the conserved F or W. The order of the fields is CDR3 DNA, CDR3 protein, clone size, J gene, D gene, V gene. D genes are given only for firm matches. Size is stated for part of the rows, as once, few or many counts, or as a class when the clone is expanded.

TGTGCCAGCAGCCAGGGCACAGATACGCAGTATTTT	CASSQGTDTQYF	-	TRBJ2-3	-	TRBV27
TGCGCCAGCAGCTTGGATGCGGGATCCTTCAATGAGCAGTTCTTC	CASSLDAGSFNEQFF	-	TRBJ2-1	-	TRBV5-1
TGTGCCAGCAGCTTGGTTTGGACAGGGGGCACCTACGAGCAGTACTTC	CASSLVWTGGTYEQYF	-	TRBJ2-7	TRBD1	TRBV5-8
TGTGCCTGGAGTGTACTTTGGGGATCAGAAGCTTTCTTT	CAWSVLWGSEAFF	-	TRBJ1-1	-	TRBV30
TGTGCCAGTAAGGGACAGGGGGACAATCAGCCCCAGCATTTT	CASKGQGDNQPQHF	once	TRBJ1-5	TRBD1	TRBV19
TGTGCCAGCAGCTGGACAGCTAGCTCCTACAATGAGCAGTTCTTC	CASSWTASSYNEQFF	-	TRBJ2-1	-	TRBV11-2
TGTGCCAGCAGTTCCTTGGGACAGGGCTACGAGCAGTACTTC	CASSSLGQGYEQYF	-	TRBJ2-7	TRBD1	TRBV6-5
TGTGCCAGCAGTTTGGCAGGGAAAAGTTACGAGCAGTACTTC	CASSLAGKSYEQYF	once	TRBJ2-7	-	TRBV27
TGTGCCAGCAGCTCTACCATAGCGGACAATGAGCAGTTCTTC	CASSSTIADNEQFF	once	TRBJ2-1	-	TRBV7-9
TGTGCCAGCACCGGACATCTGAACACCGGGGAGCTGTTTTTT	CASTGHLNTGELFF	-	TRBJ2-2	-	TRBV6-5
TGTGCCTCCGCCGGGACATTGAACACCGGGGAGCTGTTTTTT	CASAGTLNTGELFF	-	TRBJ2-2	-	TRBV30
TGTGCCAGCAGTTCGGTCGGCGGGACGCCTCGCGGCTACACCTTC	CASSSVGGTPRGYTF	-	TRBJ1-2	-	TRBV27
TGTGCCAGCAGTGAAGTAATAGACGACAGTTCCTACGAGCAGTACTTC	CASSEVIDDSSYEQYF	-	TRBJ2-7	-	TRBV6-1
TGCAGCGTTGAAATCGGGGAGCTGTTTTTT	CSVEIGELFF	-	TRBJ2-2	-	TRBV29-1
TGTGCCAGCAGTTTACTCTTCGGACAGGGGGTAGGCGGCTACACCTTC	CASSLLFGQGVGGYTF	-	TRBJ1-2	TRBD1	TRBV27
TGTGCCAGCGGTAACACAGGGTCCGGGGCCAATGAGCAGTTCTTC	CASGNTGSGANEQFF	-	TRBJ2-1	-	TRBV27
TGCAGCGTTGAAGACGCAACGGACGACACCGGGGAGCTGTTTTTT	CSVEDATDDTGELFF	-	TRBJ2-2	-	TRBV29-1
TGCGCCAGCAGCCACGGGGCCGGAGTGTCAGATACGCAGTATTTT	CASSHGAGVSDTQYF	-	TRBJ2-3	-	TRBV4-1
TGCAGTGCGGTCTATGGGAACATTCAGTACTTC	CSAVYGNIQYF	-	TRBJ2-4	-	TRBV20-1
TGTGCCAGCAGCTTAGATAGCTCCTACGAGCAGTACTTC	CASSLDSSYEQYF	-	TRBJ2-7	-	TRBV2
TGTGCCAGCAGCTTAGGGGACAGTCCGGATGCCTCTGGGGCCAACGTCCTGACTTTC	CASSLGDSPDASGANVLTF	-	TRBJ2-6	-	TRBV13
TGCAGCGTTTCCGGCAAGGGGAGGTACAACAACTATGGCTACACCTTC	CSVSGKGRYNNYGYTF	-	TRBJ1-2	-	TRBV29-1
TGTGCCAGCAGCTCCCCCACGACGAAATGGAACACTGAAGCTTTCTTT	CASSSPTTKWNTEAFF	-	TRBJ1-1	-	TRBV7-2
TGCGCCAGCAGCCAAGTTCGCTCAAGCTCCTACGAGCAGTACTTC	CASSQVRSSSYEQYF	-	TRBJ2-7	-	TRBV4-1
TGTGCCAGCAGCCCTGACAGCTACACCGGGGAGCTGTTTTTT	CASSPDSYTGELFF	-	TRBJ2-2	-	TRBV11-2
TGTGCCAGCAGCTTACTTAGCGGCAATGAGCAGTTCTTC	CASSLLSGNEQFF	-	TRBJ2-1	-	TRBV13
TGTGCCGGTGGGGCCAACGTCCTGACTTTC	CAGGANVLTF	-	TRBJ2-6	-	TRBV7-9
TGTGCCAGCAGCGCTGGACTAGGAGGGGGCTACGAGCAGTACTTC	CASSAGLGGGYEQYF	-	TRBJ2-7	-	TRBV11-2
TGTGCCAGCAAACCACAGGGGTTAAGGGGCTACACCTTC	CASKPQGLRGYTF	medium-sized	TRBJ1-2	TRBD1	TRBV27
TGTGCCAGCTCCTTAGACGGGGGCCTACTCTATGGCTACACCTTC	CASSLDGGLLYGYTF	-	TRBJ1-2	-	TRBV27
TGCAGCGTAGAAGTCAAAGACACCGGGGAGCTGTTTTTT	CSVEVKDTGELFF	-	TRBJ2-2	-	TRBV29-1
TGCGCCAGCAGCTTAAGCGGGAGCGCGACCTACAATGAGCAGTTCTTC	CASSLSGSATYNEQFF	-	TRBJ2-1	TRBD2	TRBV5-1
TGCAGCGCCTTGACCCTATCAGGGACTCTAGGTCAGCCCCAGCATTTT	CSALTLSGTLGQPQHF	-	TRBJ1-5	-	TRBV29-1
TGTGCCAGCAGCCCCGTCGATGGCTATGGCTACACCTTC	CASSPVDGYGYTF	-	TRBJ1-2	-	TRBV5-5
TGTGCCAGTAGTCCCTTCGGGACAGGATCAAACTATGGCTACACCTTC	CASSPFGTGSNYGYTF	-	TRBJ1-2	TRBD1	TRBV19
TGCGCCAGCAGCCAAGGGGTGGGGAGCTCCTACGAGCAGTACTTC	CASSQGVGSSYEQYF	-	TRBJ2-7	-	TRBV4-3
TGTGCCAGTAGTATGATTGCGGCGGGCACAGATACGCAGTATTTT	CASSMIAAGTDTQYF	-	TRBJ2-3	-	TRBV19
TGCGCCAGTTTCCTAGACCGGGCCTCTAGAGGGACTGAAGCTTTCTTT	CASFLDRASRGTEAFF	-	TRBJ1-1	-	TRBV5-1
TGTGCCAGCAGTTTAACGGGCCTGAATTCACCCCTCCACTTT	CASSLTGLNSPLHF	once	TRBJ1-6	-	TRBV27
TGCGCCAGCAGCCAAGAGGCGGGAGCGGGGGAGCTGTTTTTT	CASSQEAGAGELFF	-	TRBJ2-2	TRBD2	TRBV4-1
TGTGCCAGCAGCTCCCTTGGAAACATTCAGTACTTC	CASSSLGNIQYF	once	TRBJ2-4	-	TRBV5-4
TGTGCCAGCAGCGTAACGGGGCCAGATACGCAGTATTTT	CASSVTGPDTQYF	-	TRBJ2-3	-	TRBV9
TGTGCCTGGACCCCGCGGGGGGGCTCCTACAATGAGCAGTTCTTC	CAWTPRGGSYNEQFF	-	TRBJ2-1	TRBD2	TRBV30
TGTGCCAGCAGTTACGGGGAGGGTATTCATGAAAAACTGTTTTTT	CASSYGEGIHEKLFF	-	TRBJ1-4	-	TRBV6-5
TGTGCCAGCAGCCCTCATTCTTATACGTATGGCTACACCTTC	CASSPHSYTYGYTF	-	TRBJ1-2	-	TRBV7-8
TGCAGCGTTGAAACTCCCCGGACAGTCTATGGCTACACCTTC	CSVETPRTVYGYTF	once	TRBJ1-2	-	TRBV29-1
TGTGCCAGCAGCGTAGCTTCCCTACAGGGGTTACCGGGAGAGACCCAGTACTTC	CASSVASLQGLPGETQYF	-	TRBJ2-5	TRBD1	TRBV9
TGTGCCAGCAGCCCTATGGGAGCTAACTATGGCTACACCTTC	CASSPMGANYGYTF	-	TRBJ1-2	-	TRBV7-8
TGCGCCAGCAGTAACAGGGGATTAGAAGGCTACACCTTC	CASSNRGLEGYTF	-	TRBJ1-2	TRBD1	TRBV4-3
TGTGCCAGCAGCTTATCCAGGGGAGCTGGAAACACCATATATTTT	CASSLSRGAGNTIYF	-	TRBJ1-3	-	TRBV7-9
TGTGCCAGCAGCTACCAGGGTTCCTACAATGAGCAGTTCTTC	CASSYQGSYNEQFF	-	TRBJ2-1	-	TRBV5-6
TGTGCCAGCAGCTGGGGGCGGGGGAGGAATGAGCAGTTCTTC	CASSWGRGRNEQFF	-	TRBJ2-1	-	TRBV5-6
TGTGCCAGCAGCCCCGGGCTCTTGAACACTGAAGCTTTCTTT	CASSPGLLNTEAFF	-	TRBJ1-1	-	TRBV5-8